The 2 T cell receptor beta chains given below trace back to one sample, sequenced in a study of blood T cell repertoires in COVID-19. This table comes from immunoSEQ multiplex PCR, and its TCRdb copy is limited to in-frame clones, with some not included. This repertoire shows about 280,000 clones, 85% found once; its top ten account for 2% to 3%. The sequenced material came from PBMCs or T cells enriched from blood (not recorded which). These receptor sequences come from a woman aged 45-59 years who had recovered from COVID-19.

Concerning this clone itself: The germline gene is not matched at one end of the junction; a read error may be the cause. This chain joins TRBV5-1 and TRBJ1-1; 10 nucleotides align to TRBD1. The length of the CDR3 is 12 residues. Germline CDR1 reads SGHRS; CDR2 reads YFSETQ. The CDR3, as DNA: TGCGCCAGCAGCCAGCCCGGGACAGGGGCGACCTTT. Protein product: CASSQPGTGATF.

The genes are TRBV19 and TRBJ2-7; tentatively, D is TRBD2 (8 bases). CDR3 length equals 16 residues. The germline V gene encodes CDR1 LNHDA and CDR2 SQIVND (reference sequence). V shed 5 bases and J shed 1 base, with 18 bases lying between them. CDR3: CASSPLGQRGSYEQYF. In nucleotides, the CDR3 is TGTGCCAGTAGTCCTCTGGGACAGCGGGGGTCCTACGAGCAGTACTTC.